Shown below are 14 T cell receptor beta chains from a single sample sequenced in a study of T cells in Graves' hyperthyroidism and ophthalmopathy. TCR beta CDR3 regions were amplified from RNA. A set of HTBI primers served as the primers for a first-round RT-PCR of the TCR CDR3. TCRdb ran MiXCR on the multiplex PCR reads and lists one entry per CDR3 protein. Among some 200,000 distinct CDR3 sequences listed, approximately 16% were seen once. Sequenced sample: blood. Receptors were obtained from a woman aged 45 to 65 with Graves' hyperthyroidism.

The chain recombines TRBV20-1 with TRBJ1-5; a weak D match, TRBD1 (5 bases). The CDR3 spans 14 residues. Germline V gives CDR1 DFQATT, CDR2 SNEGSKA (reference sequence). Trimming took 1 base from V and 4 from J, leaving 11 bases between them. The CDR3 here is CSARGQGRNQPQHF. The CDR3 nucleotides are TGCAGTGCTAGAGGTCAGGGTAGAAATCAGCCCCAGCATTTT.

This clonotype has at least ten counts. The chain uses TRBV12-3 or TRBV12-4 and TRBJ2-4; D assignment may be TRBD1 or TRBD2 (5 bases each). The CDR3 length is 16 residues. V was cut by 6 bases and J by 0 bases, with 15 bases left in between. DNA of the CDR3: TGTGCCAGCAGATGGGGGAAGAATCAAGCCAAAAACATTCAGTACTTC. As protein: CASRWGKNQAKNIQYF.

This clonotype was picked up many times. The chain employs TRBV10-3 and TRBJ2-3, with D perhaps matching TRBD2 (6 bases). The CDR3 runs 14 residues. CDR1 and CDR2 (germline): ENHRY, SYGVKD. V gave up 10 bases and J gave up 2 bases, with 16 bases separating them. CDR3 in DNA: TGTGCCACAATCGGGGGAGAATACACAGATACGCAGTATTTT. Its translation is CATIGGEYTDTQYF.

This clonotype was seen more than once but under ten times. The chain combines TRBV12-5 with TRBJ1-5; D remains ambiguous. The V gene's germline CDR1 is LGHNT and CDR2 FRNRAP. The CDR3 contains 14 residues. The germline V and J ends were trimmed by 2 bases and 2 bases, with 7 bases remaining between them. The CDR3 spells CASGLMAGNQPQHF. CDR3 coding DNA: TGTGCTAGTGGTTTGATGGCGGGCAATCAGCCCCAGCATTTT.

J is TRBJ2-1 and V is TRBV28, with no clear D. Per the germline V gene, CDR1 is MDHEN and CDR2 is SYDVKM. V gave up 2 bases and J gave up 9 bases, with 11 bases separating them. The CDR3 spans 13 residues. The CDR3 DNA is TGTGCCAGCAGTTTACGTAGTTGGGGTGAGCAGTTCTTC. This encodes CASSLRSWGEQFF.

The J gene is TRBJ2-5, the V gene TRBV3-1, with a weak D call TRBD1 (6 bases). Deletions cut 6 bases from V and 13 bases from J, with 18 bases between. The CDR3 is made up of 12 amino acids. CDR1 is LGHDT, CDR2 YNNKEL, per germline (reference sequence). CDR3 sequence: CASSPKGGVTYF. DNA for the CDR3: TGTGCCAGCAGTCCCAAAGGGGGTGTAACGTACTTC.

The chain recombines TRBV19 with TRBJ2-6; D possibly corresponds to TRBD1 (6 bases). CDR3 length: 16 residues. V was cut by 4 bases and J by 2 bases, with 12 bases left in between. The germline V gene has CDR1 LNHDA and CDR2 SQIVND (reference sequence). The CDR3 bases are TGTGCCAGTAGTAAAACCCGACAGGCTGGGGCCAACGTCCTGACTTTC. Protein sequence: CASSKTRQAGANVLTF.

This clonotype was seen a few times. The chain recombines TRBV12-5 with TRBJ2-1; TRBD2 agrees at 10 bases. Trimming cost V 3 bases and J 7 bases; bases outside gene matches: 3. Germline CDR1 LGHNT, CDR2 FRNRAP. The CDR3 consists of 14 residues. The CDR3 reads CASGFGLAENEQFF. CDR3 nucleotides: TGTGCTAGTGGTTTTGGACTAGCGGAAAATGAGCAGTTCTTC.

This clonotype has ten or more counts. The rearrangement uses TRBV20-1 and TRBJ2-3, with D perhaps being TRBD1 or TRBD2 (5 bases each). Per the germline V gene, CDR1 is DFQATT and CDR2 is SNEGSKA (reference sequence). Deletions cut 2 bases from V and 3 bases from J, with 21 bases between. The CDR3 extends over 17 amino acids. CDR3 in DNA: TGCAGTGCTAGACCGCCATGGGCGGCAGGGAGTACAGATACGCAGTATTTT. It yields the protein CSARPPWAAGSTDTQYF.

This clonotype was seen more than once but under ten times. The CDR3, as DNA: TGTGCCAGCAGTACCCGACTAGCGGTGCACAACAATGAGCAGTTCTTC. Amino acid sequence: CASSTRLAVHNNEQFF. V gene TRBV12-3 or TRBV12-4 combines with J gene TRBJ2-1, with 9 bases identical to TRBD2. This CDR3 has 16 residues. The ends lost 5 bases at V and 5 bases at J; junction bases unmatched: 10.

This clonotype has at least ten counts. The CDR3 here is CAIRPTGHAKATNTEAFF. The CDR3 DNA is TGTGCCATCAGACCCACGGGACACGCAAAGGCCACGAACACTGAAGCTTTCTTT. This rearrangement joins TRBV10-3 to TRBJ1-1, with D tentatively TRBD1 (6 bases). The CDR3 spans 18 residues. The germline V gene has CDR1 ENHRY and CDR2 SYGVKD. V gave up 6 bases and J gave up 1 base, with 24 bases separating them.

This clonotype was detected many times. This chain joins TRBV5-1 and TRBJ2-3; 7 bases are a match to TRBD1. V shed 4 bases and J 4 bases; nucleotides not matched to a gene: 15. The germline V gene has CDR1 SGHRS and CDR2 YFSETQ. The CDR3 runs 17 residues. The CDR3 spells CASSRTAARGLADTQYF. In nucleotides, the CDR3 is TGCGCCAGCAGCCGAACCGCGGCCAGGGGGTTGGCAGATACGCAGTATTTT.

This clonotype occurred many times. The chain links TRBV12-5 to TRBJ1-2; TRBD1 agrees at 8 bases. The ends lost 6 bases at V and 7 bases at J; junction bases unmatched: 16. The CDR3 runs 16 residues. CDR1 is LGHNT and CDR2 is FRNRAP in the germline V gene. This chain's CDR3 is CASGDGIGTGGFGYTF. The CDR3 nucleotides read TGTGCTAGTGGCGATGGAATCGGGACAGGAGGATTTGGCTACACCTTC.

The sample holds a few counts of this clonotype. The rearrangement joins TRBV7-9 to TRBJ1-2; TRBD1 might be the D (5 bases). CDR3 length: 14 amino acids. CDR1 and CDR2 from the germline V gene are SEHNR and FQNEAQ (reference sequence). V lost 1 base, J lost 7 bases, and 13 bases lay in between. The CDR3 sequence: CASSLVMAGTGYTF. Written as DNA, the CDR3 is TGTGCCAGCAGCTTAGTTATGGCAGGGACTGGCTACACCTTC. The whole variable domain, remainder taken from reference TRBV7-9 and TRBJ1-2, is DTGVSQNPRHKITKRGQNVTFRCDPISEHNRLYWYRQTLGQGPEFLTYFQNEAQLEKSRLLSDRFSAERPKGSFSTLEIQRTEQGDSAMYLCASSLVMAGTGYTFGSGTRLTVV.